This TCR beta chain was obtained from a study of T-cell reconstitution after alpha-beta-depleted transplantation in children (dated by TCRdb to the mid-2010s). Background on the whole study: The study quantitatively tracked T-cell immune reconstitution after TCRalphabeta/CD19-depleted allogeneic hematopoietic cell transplantation in children using TCR repertoire profiling.

The method behind the library was PCR. These reads were obtained on an Illumina HiSeq 2500. To normalize quantification of the TCRbeta repertoire, the TCR libraries were built with molecular barcoding that relied on unique molecular identifiers. The public reads were run again by TCRdb, first through fastp at Q25 and then through MiXCR, and only productive beta chains were kept. CDR3 protein duplicates are merged, each entry listing the most common genes and DNA. This sample holds approximately 590,000 distinct CDR3 sequences; 10% to 13% were observed only once. Together, the top ten hold roughly 3.9% of the sample. This clonotype was counted at least ten times. This clone's antigen is unknown. No much larger clonotype is one base removed from it; base qualities were not supplied. Sample: PBMCs from the stem cell graft donor, taken from the stem cell graft. The TCR comes from a human donor who donated a stem cell graft to a child with acute myeloid leukemia.

The CDR3 sequence is CASSWGQGSSIEQYF. In nucleotides, the sequence is TGCGCCAGCAGCTGGGGACAGGGGTCATCGATAGAGCAGTACTTC. The receptor chain draws on TRBV5-1 and TRBJ2-7; TRBD1 aligns with 10 central bases. From the germline V gene, CDR1 is SGHRS and CDR2 is YFSETQ. Reading from cysteine to phenylalanine, the CDR3 counts 15 amino acids. The only DNA kept is the CDR3, 45 bases in frame from the first base. From V the trimming removes 3 bases and from J it removes 7 bases, while the gene matches leave 10 bases of the junction unaccounted for.